The clone carrying this T cell receptor beta chain was seen a few times. Amplified TCR beta CDR3 regions came from RNA transcripts. RT-PCR in the first round (using the HTBI primer set) targeted the TCR CDR3. TCRdb reanalysed the multiplex PCR reads using MiXCR and keeps one entry per CDR3 protein. The sample includes some 690,000 distinct CDR3 sequences, around 16% of them seen just once. CDR1 is MDHEN, CDR2 SYDVKM, per germline. The germline V and J ends were trimmed by 3 bases and 7 bases, with 12 bases remaining between them. The CDR3 loop spans 13 amino acids. The data belong to a study of T cells in Graves' hyperthyroidism and ophthalmopathy.

The clonotype comes from a man aged 45-65 years with Graves' hyperthyroidism. The rearrangement uses TRBV28 and TRBJ1-2; maybe TRBD1 (5 bases). Sequencing was done on a sample of blood. The CDR3 loop reads CASSFRVRCGYTF. CDR3 nucleotides: TGTGCCAGCAGTTTCAGGGTTCGGTGTGGCTACACCTTC.